This T cell receptor (beta chain) was recorded in a study of blood T cell repertoires in COVID-19. Study overall: Sites across the United States, Italy and Spain contributed samples from acute and convalescent COVID-19. The cDNA or gDNA used as material had been derived from T cells, B-cell-depleted T cells, or PBMCs.

Authors' processing steps: Reference gene primer amplification gave nucleated cell count estimates. Repertoires were generated with immunoSEQ multiplex PCR, while TCRdb's copy carries only in-frame clones and drops some. Clonal size and the V and J genes are those of that table, whereas D and trimming came from the DNA. This sample has about 120,000 clones; nearly 90% occur once, and the top ten carry around 4.1%. Seattle patients were enrolled during active infection and followed longitudinally. The sequencing input was peripheral blood. This clonotype was sampled from a woman in her sixties or seventies with COVID-19, enrolled during active disease.

The CDR3 coding sequence is TGTGCCAGCTCACCACCGGTGAGCAGGGGGGCCAATGGCTACACCTTC. Translated: CASSPPVSRGANGYTF. The V gene is TRBV18, the J gene TRBJ1-2, with 7 bases aligning to TRBD1. CDR3 size: 16 residues. V lost 0 bases to trimming and J lost 6 bases; unmatched junction nucleotides: 10. Germline-derived CDR1 and CDR2 are KGHSH and LQKENI.